The 14 T cell receptor beta chains below all came from one sample that was sequenced in a study of blood T cell repertoires in COVID-19. Sequenced by immunoSEQ multiplex PCR; TCRdb stores in-frame clones only, minus some. Of about 440,000 clones listed, roughly 88% are singletons. The sequenced material came from peripheral blood. The receptors here all came from a woman aged 45-60 years with COVID-19, enrolled during active disease.

This chain uses TRBV30 with TRBJ1-5; D gene unclear. V dropped 7 bases and J dropped 3 bases, with 13 bases sitting between them. The germline CDR1 and CDR2 sequences are GTSNPN and SVGIG (reference sequence). The CDR3 contains 13 residues. The CDR3 nucleotides are TGTGCCTCTACGGAGGGAGACAATCAGCCCCAGCATTTT. This codes for CASTEGDNQPQHF.

Of note for this clone: Other DNA variants within this sample encode the same CDR3. The rearrangement joins TRBV5-6 to TRBJ1-5; 10 bases match TRBD1. This CDR3 is 14 amino acids long. V trimming: 4 bases; J trimming: 4 bases; junction bases outside the gene matches: 2. The germline CDR1 and CDR2 sequences are SGHDT and YYEEEE. CDR3 in amino acids: CASSRQGANQPQHF. CDR3 nucleotide sequence: TGTGCCAGCAGCAGACAGGGGGCGAATCAGCCCCAGCATTTT.

The chain joins TRBV30 to TRBJ2-3; 11 bases are shared with TRBD2. CDR3 length equals 15 residues. The germline CDR1 and CDR2 sequences are GTSNPN and SVGIG (reference sequence). J gave up 8 bases and V 0 bases, and 7 bases lay outside the gene matches. The CDR3 nucleotides are TGTGCCTGGAGTGTAACCCTAGCGGGGGGCGGTACGCAGTATTTT. This sequence encodes CAWSVTLAGGGTQYF.

The rearrangement uses TRBV5-8 and TRBJ2-3; 12 bases are a match to TRBD2. CDR1 SGHTS and CDR2 YDEGEE come from the germline V gene. CDR3 length: 16 residues. V lost 4 bases to trimming and J lost 2 bases; unmatched junction nucleotides: 5. DNA of the CDR3: TGTGCCAGCAGCCTGCGGACTAGCGGGGCCACAGATACGCAGTATTTT. It codes for CASSLRTSGATDTQYF.

The CDR3 DNA follows: TGCGCCAGCAGCAACGGGGACTCCTACGAGCAGTACTTC. It specifies CASSNGDSYEQYF. The chain links TRBV5-1 to TRBJ2-7, with D possibly matching TRBD2 (5 bases). V was trimmed by 4 bases and J by 0 bases, leaving 8 bases between them. The germline V gene encodes CDR1 SGHRS and CDR2 YFSETQ. The CDR3 sequence is 13 residues long.

The chain couples TRBV24-1 to TRBJ1-1, with 7 bases aligning to TRBD1. After removal of 4 bases from V and 9 bases from J, the junction contained 7 bases not matched to a gene. CDR3 size: 13 residues. The germline gives CDR1 KGHDR, CDR2 SFDVKD. CDR3 DNA sequence: TGTGCCACCAGTGACCCCTTGACAGGGAAAGCTTTCTTT. Translated, it gives CATSDPLTGKAFF.

A note on this clone: This sample includes further DNA sequences coding for the same CDR3. The chain joins TRBV18 to TRBJ1-2; D call uncertain. The CDR3 contains 13 residues. CDR1 is KGHSH, CDR2 LQKENI, per germline. The V end was cut by 2 bases, the J end by 2 bases, with 6 bases between. The CDR3 reads CASSPGQNYGYTF. CDR3 in DNA: TGTGCCAGCTCACCAGGGCAGAACTATGGCTACACCTTC.

The J gene is TRBJ2-1, the V gene TRBV5-4; 9 nucleotides align to TRBD2. V shed 4 bases and J 8 bases; nucleotides not matched to a gene: 13. The CDR3 is 16 residues long. CDR1 is SGHNT, CDR2 YYREEE, per germline (reference sequence). CDR3 amino acids: CASSPLGASGAHEQFF. CDR3 coding DNA: TGTGCCAGCAGCCCCCTAGGGGCTAGCGGGGCTCATGAGCAGTTCTTC.

Comment on this clone: The conserved final phenylalanine or tryptophan is absent from the CDR3, which likely points to a read error. This chain uses TRBV10-2 with TRBJ1-2; the D gene is possibly TRBD1 (6 bases). The CDR3 consists of 13 residues. The V end lost 3 bases, the J end lost 4 bases, and 9 bases lay between the germline ends. The V gene's germline CDR1 is WSHSY and CDR2 SAAADI. CDR3 nucleotide sequence: TGCGCCAGCAGTGAAACAGGGCCCTATGGCTACACCCTC. This translates into CASSETGPYGYTL.

This clone appeared once. The V gene is TRBV7-6, the J gene TRBJ2-5; D may be TRBD2 (5 bases). The V end lost 7 bases, the J end lost 5 bases, and 29 bases lay between the germline ends. The CDR3 has 18 amino acids. Germline V gene data show CDR1 as SGHVS and CDR2 as FNYEAQ. CDR3 loop: CASIQGRVGAPGLETQYF. The CDR3 DNA sequence: TGTGCCAGCATCCAAGGTCGGGTGGGAGCCCCGGGTCTTGAGACCCAGTACTTC.

The V call is TRBV2, the J call TRBJ2-1, with 8 positions matching TRBD2. This CDR3 has 13 residues. Germline V gene data show CDR1 as SNHLY and CDR2 as FYNNEI. With V trimmed by 7 bases and J by 5 bases, 4 bases remained unmatched. CDR3 in DNA: TGTGCCAGCAAAGGACTAGCCCACAATGAGCAGTTCTTC. Protein product: CASKGLAHNEQFF. Combining the CDR3 with reference TRBV2 and TRBJ2-1 gives the whole variable domain EPEVTQTPSHQVTQMGQEVILRCVPISNHLYFYWYRQILGQKVEFLVSFYNNEISEKSEIFDDQFSVERPDGSNFTLKIRSTKLEDSAMYFCASKGLAHNEQFFGPGTRLTVL.

Details on this clone: A read error may explain this, as a much larger clone is one base away. Other DNA sequences in the same sample also yield this CDR3. This chain joins TRBV27 and TRBJ1-2; TRBD1 aligns across 9 bases. This CDR3 spans 13 amino acids. Trimming took 3 bases from V and 4 from J; bases not matched to a gene: 0. The V gene's germline CDR1 is MNHEY and CDR2 SMNVEV (reference sequence). Written as DNA, the CDR3 is TGTGCCAGCAGTTTGGACAGGGGCTATGGCTACACCTTC. Translation gives CASSLDRGYGYTF.

The chain combines TRBV5-5 with TRBJ2-6; TRBD1 matches 10 bases. V was clipped by 4 bases and J by 0 bases; unmatched bases: 13. Germline CDR1 reads SGHKS; CDR2 reads YYEKEE (reference sequence). CDR3 length equals 20 residues. DNA of the CDR3: TGTGCCAGCAGCCTGTGGGCCGGGACAGGGGCCCTCTCTGGGGCCAACGTCCTGACTTTC. This codes for CASSLWAGTGALSGANVLTF.

The rearrangement joins TRBV2 to TRBJ2-5; 11 bases fit TRBD2. CDR1 and CDR2 (germline): SNHLY, FYNNEI. V shed 8 bases and J 5 bases; nucleotides not matched to a gene: 7. The CDR3 is made up of 14 amino acids. Written as DNA, the CDR3 is TGTGCCAGCGATGTAGCGGGGGGGCGGGAGACCCAGTACTTC. Translating gives CASDVAGGRETQYF.